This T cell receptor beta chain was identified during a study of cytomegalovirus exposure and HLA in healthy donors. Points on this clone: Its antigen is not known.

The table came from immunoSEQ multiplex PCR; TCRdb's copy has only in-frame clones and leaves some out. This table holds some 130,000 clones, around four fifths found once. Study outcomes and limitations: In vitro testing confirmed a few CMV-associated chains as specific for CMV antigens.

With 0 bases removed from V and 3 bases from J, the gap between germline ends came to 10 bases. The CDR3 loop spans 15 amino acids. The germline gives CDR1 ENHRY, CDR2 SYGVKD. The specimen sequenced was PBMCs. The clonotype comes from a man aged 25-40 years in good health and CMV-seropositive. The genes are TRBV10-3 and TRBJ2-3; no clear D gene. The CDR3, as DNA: TGTGCCATCAGTGAGTCTGGTCAGTCGACAGATACGCAGTATTTT. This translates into CAISESGQSTDTQYF.